This TCR beta chain was recorded in a study of shared clonotypes between healthy human individuals. The overall study: CD4 naive and memory got three plates each, CD8 naive two, CD8 memory one.

The germline gives CDR1 SQVTM, CDR2 ANQGSEA. This CDR3 is built from 11 residues. Method: immunoSEQ multiplex PCR; TCRdb's copy keeps in-frame clones and lacks some. The sample includes a few million clones, over 85% of them seen just once. The source material was naive CD4+ T cells sorted from blood. Subset of the sample: CD45RA+ positively selected. The sequence was obtained from a man younger than 30 in good health. The chain uses TRBV29-1 and TRBJ2-1; 8 bases are shared with TRBD1. This CDR3 is CSSNRGNEQFF. The CDR3 nucleotides are TGCAGTTCTAACAGGGGGAATGAGCAGTTCTTC.